This T cell receptor (beta chain) was identified during a study of human T cells and chemical hapten exposure. Across the study: Alopecia universalis, totalis or areata was present in patients who were mostly female.

This clonotype was observed many times. Its antigen remains unidentified. V lost 5 bases, J lost 2 bases, and 7 bases stayed unmatched. This CDR3 is built from 15 residues. Germline V gene data show CDR1 as MDHEN and CDR2 as SYDVKM. Time point noted: patch test 3, about 24 weeks after DPC sensitization. Stated treatment: therapeutic diphenylcyclopropenone sensitization with weekly scalp DPC. Prior to each patch test being applied, blood was drawn. Study-level results: The formation of large CDR3 similarity clusters by expanded TCRs significantly exceeded that of controls. DPC sensitization left the count of TCRs above 1 in 1000 unchanged.

One entry per CDR3 protein results from TCRdb running MiXCR on the RACE reads. Here the sample spans under 100,000 distinct CDR3 sequences, 10% to 12% being singletons. This clonotype was obtained from a woman aged 45-60 years with alopecia areata. Some clones in this sample may be carry-over from other donors' samples. This chain connects TRBV28 to TRBJ2-3; TRBD1 matches 7 bases. Specimen: whole blood, collected in connection with sensitization to the hapten diphenylcyclopropenone (DPC). CDR3 nucleotide sequence: TGTGCCAGCAGTCCCATGGGGACAGTCACAGATACGCAGTATTTT. The encoded protein is CASSPMGTVTDTQYF.